This section outlines one TCR beta chain sequence together with its context. The antigen it binds to is not known. These data come from a study of cytomegalovirus exposure and HLA in healthy donors (dated by TCRdb to 2016 to 2017). About the full investigation: An earlier analysis of several hundred of the donors reported 250 to 300 Gb of sequence data and 100 million to 130 million unique TCR beta sequences from 150 million to 200 million T cells. An early release that covered about 640 HLA-typed donors contained 250 to 350 gigabases of sequencing data and 80 million or so unique TCR sequences. Among the roughly 400 genotyped donors, under 90% belonged to the genetic ancestry cluster associated with self-reported Caucasian donors. The study was designed to test whether signatures of past pathogen exposure could be identified by cataloging public T cell receptors. The study profiled the T cell repertoires of 500 to 800 subjects by immunosequencing and related them to cytomegalovirus serostatus. Along with the roughly 670-subject first cohort, a separate validation cohort of 120 different subjects was used. High-throughput TCR immunosequencing, statistical association of individual TCRs with disease status, and machine learning were combined to predict cytomegalovirus infection status. In a later analysis, previously published TCR beta repertoires from more than 500 donors were re-analyzed and high-resolution HLA genotyping was added so that TCR occurrence patterns could be studied. The later analysis used no new phenotypic data to find candidate immune exposures, relying instead on TCR beta sequences and their occurrence across donors. To decide whether each TCR beta V gene segment behaved as functional or pseudogenic, an earlier analysis of approximately 600 of the donors relied on high-throughput TCR beta sequencing. Donor age, sex, ethnicity and CMV serostatus were collected together with the repertoire data. A later genetic analysis used genome-wide SNP genotypes for about three fifths of the roughly 700 donors, treating that subset as a discovery cohort. All discovery cohort repertoires had been generated on a single sequencing platform. HLA typing included class I and class II loci at four-digit resolution. Typing coverage varied by locus: roughly 629-640 donors for A, B, C, DRB1 and DQB1; some 520 for DQA1; 606 for DPA1; roughly 470 for DPB1. A few DR-DQ haplotypes were treated as single units for association and clustering because of strong linkage in the cohort. Across some 400 genotyped donors of the cohort, an average of about 200,000 unique TCR beta nucleotide sequences per donor were sequenced, and roughly 18% of those sequences were non-productive. Broad study findings and their caveats: Because counts were too low, about 17 rarely observed V segments, including chromosome 9 orphons, were excluded from the earlier analysis of about 500 of the donors. Most TCR sequences were observed very rarely across donors, whereas some public TCRs were present in many individuals. In both the original and validation cohorts, the classifier was reported to diagnose cytomegalovirus status with high specificity and sensitivity. A further reported finding was that TCR beta sequences accurately predicted the HLA-A and HLA-B alleles for most subjects in the first cohort. In a later genetic analysis, fewer N-insertions in productive TCRs were reported among donors in an Asian-associated ancestry cluster than the approximately 710-donor mean. Immune exposure information for the cohort was limited to CMV serostatus. In a later analysis, several top co-occurrence clusters were reported to appear linked to parvovirus B19, influenza, CMV and Epstein-Barr virus. According to a later analysis, TCR association rates differed among HLA loci, with DRB1 alleles showing the most associated TCRs and HLA-C alleles showing the fewest. Because HLA typing was unavailable for some donors at each locus, only the typed subset was used in association tests. In vitro tests confirmed that a few of the cytomegalovirus-associated TCR beta chains recognize cytomegalovirus antigens. The sequencing pipeline was judged likely to have produced a cluster of highly shared sequence variants as a technical artifact. At a false discovery rate of 0.05, a later analysis linked 15,000 to 20,000 TCR beta sequences to specific HLA alleles. In an earlier analysis of fewer than 750 of the donors, most TCR beta V segments were observed in productive rearrangements about 87% or about 30% of the time, broadly matching IMGT annotations. When HLA alleles, especially DR and DQ, strongly co-occurred, TCR associations were difficult to assign to individual alleles. Most CMV-associated TCR beta chains appeared to be HLA-restricted in a later analysis, and the HLA associations seemed to be driven largely by CMV exposure. Because the 87-base-pair reads could not distinguish some IMGT-functional V segments, including TRBV6-2 and TRBV6-3, those segments were excluded. The authors suggested that the approach could potentially be extended to other disease states and immunological phenotypes. Correlated functional status among segregating V segments might be attributable to linkage disequilibrium, but an unknown experimental factor could not be ruled out. In the study, 164 TCR beta chains were listed as associated with cytomegalovirus. In a later genetic analysis, a missense DCLRE1C variant was associated with V-gene and J-gene trimming of TCR beta chains, and the association was replicated in an independent cohort. Presence/absence analyses assumed roughly uniform sequencing depth across donors, an assumption that may not hold. In a later analysis, HLA-associated TCR beta chains showed more clonal expansion and lower generation probabilities than non-associated chains that were equally common. The cohort was sequenced for TCR beta chains only, and without alpha or paired-chain data the features that could be detected were limited.

The cohort comprised 550 to 700 healthy bone marrow donors. Cohort members were all nominally healthy when sampled, although unrecorded immune exposures were likely present. The donor was CMV seropositive and belonged to the group of about 290 seropositive cohort members. A peripheral blood sample was collected from each donor, and TCR beta sequencing was performed on peripheral blood mononuclear cells. Genomic DNA extraction from the blood cell samples was performed with the Qiagen DNeasy Blood Extraction Kit. The CDR3 runs 11 amino acids, cysteine and phenylalanine included. Only the CDR3 portion is preserved as DNA: 33 bases, with reading frame beginning at the first base. As encoded in the germline V gene, CDR1 is SGHDT while CDR2 is YYEEEE. V is shortened by 1 base, J by 13 bases, and the region joining them spans 9 bases. The library was made by the immunoSEQ multiplex PCR assay. For the multiplex PCR, a mixture combining 60 forward primers for TCR Vbeta segments and 13 reverse primers for TCR Jbeta segments was used. Amplification of the CDR3 region of rearranged TCR beta genes was performed with a multiplex PCR assay on genomic DNA. The Illumina HiSeq System was used to sequence the amplified TCR beta libraries as 87-base-pair reads. From the authors' description of their analysis: In a later analysis, some 80 million unique TCR beta chains were counted across the approximately 620 repertoires, and roughly 11 million of these chains were shared by at least two donors. Raw reads were error-corrected and collapsed into unique sequences with a nearest-neighbor algorithm that merged closely related sequences to remove PCR and sequencing errors. To assign V, D and J gene segments, CDR3 sequences were aligned to IMGT reference sequences. For a sequence to be retained, at least a six-nucleotide match to both a V gene segment and a J gene segment was required. Rearrangements were called productive when the CDR3 lacked stop codons and stayed in frame with V and J; all others were non-productive. CDR3 was defined according to IMGT convention as the region running from the second conserved V-encoded cysteine to the conserved J-encoded phenylalanine. The earlier analysis of 450 to 750 of the donors excluded any sequence lacking an unambiguous match to a single V gene segment. An earlier analysis of fewer than 650 of the donors classified V segments as functional when productive rearrangements were above 56.7% and as segregating when the standard deviation between donors was above 5%. To diagnose cytomegalovirus status from the catalog of TCR beta chain sequences, a statistical classification framework was built. A later analysis assigned V and J genes by comparing TCR nucleotide sequences with IMGT/GENE-DB human TR gene sequences. Using the TCRdist pipeline, a later analysis assigned CDR3 sequences along with most-parsimonious VDJ recombination scenarios. In a later analysis, each TCR beta chain was defined by its CDR3 amino acid sequence together with its V-gene family, and reads without a unique V-gene family were excluded. A later analysis removed 450 to 600 highly shared, low-generation-probability nucleotide sequences to deal with suspected cross-contamination and a sequencing artifact. In a later analysis, a clonal expansion index for each public chain was calculated from normalized within-repertoire ranks of inferred template counts. A later analysis computed generation probabilities with a VDJ recombination model fitted to out-of-frame rearrangements, and checked the results against IGoR. Hypergeometric tests were used in a later analysis to score TCR-TCR, TCR-HLA and TCR-CMV co-occurrence, with a repertoire-size bias correction applied to the TCR pairs. In a later analysis, false discovery rates were estimated by permuting HLA or CMV assignments 20 times. In a later analysis, co-occurring TCRs were grouped with DBSCAN, and TCRdist sequence similarity was added when clustering was performed within HLA-allele-positive subsets. Repertoires with fewer than 30,000 or more than 120,000 public chains, plus five repertoires with anomalous nucleotide sharing, were excluded from co-occurrence clustering. TCRdb mirrors the immuneACCESS table, restricted to in-frame sequences. Some clones are absent from its copies; in checked studies, under half trace to an unresolved V gene, and the reason for the others is unknown. V and J calls and clone size come straight from that table; D and trimming were deduced from the DNA. This sample's listing comprises about 130,000 clones. The ten biggest clones cover 1.6% of the sample.

The chain is encoded by TRBV5-6 joined to TRBJ2-1; the best D guess is TRBD1, with 5 bases matching. Sequenced: PBMCs. The receptor comes from a woman in her thirties or forties in good health and CMV-seropositive. This receptor carries the CDR3 CASSLSQEQFF. The bases are TGTGCCAGCAGCTTGTCACAGGAACAGTTCTTC.